What follows are 8 T cell receptor beta chains derived from one specimen sequenced in a study of blood T cell repertoires in COVID-19. Libraries were prepared by immunoSEQ multiplex PCR; TCRdb keeps only in-frame clonotypes and omits some of them. This table holds roughly 310,000 clones, 85% to 90% found once. The specimen was peripheral blood. The receptors originated from a woman in her twenties or thirties with COVID-19, enrolled during active disease.

This clone was recorded many times. The V call is TRBV12-3 or TRBV12-4, the J call TRBJ1-2; 7 nucleotides agree with TRBD1. The CDR3 covers 13 residues. V was pared by 5 bases and J by 2 bases, with 2 bases of the junction left unmatched. CDR3 loop: CASSQTGNYGYTF. For the CDR3, the DNA is TGTGCCAGCAGTCAGACAGGGAACTATGGCTACACCTTC.

V gene TRBV9 combines with J gene TRBJ1-2, with a weak D call TRBD1 (5 bases). CDR1 and CDR2 from the germline V gene are SGDLS and YYNGEE. The V and J ends lost 0 bases and 2 bases respectively, with 11 bases between them. The CDR3 has 15 residues. The CDR3 coding sequence is TGTGCCAGCAGCGTAGGCGGGGGGAGCAACTATGGCTACACCTTC. This gives the protein CASSVGGGSNYGYTF.

The rearrangement uses TRBV28 and TRBJ1-3; perhaps TRBD1 as D (5 bases). The CDR3 has 15 residues. Germline values: CDR1 MDHEN, CDR2 SYDVKM. V was shortened by 6 bases and J by 0 bases, with 12 bases between the two germline ends. This CDR3 reads CASRPSGISGNTIYF. The CDR3 nucleotides are TGTGCCAGCAGGCCATCAGGGATCTCTGGAAACACCATATATTTT.

The gene calls are TRBV7-2 and TRBJ2-3; TRBD1 matches 11 bases. The CDR3 runs 16 residues. V trimming: 5 bases; J trimming: 5 bases; junction bases outside the gene matches: 9. Per germline, CDR1 SGHTA and CDR2 FQGNSA. CDR3 protein: CASSLWTGGAEDTQYF. CDR3 in DNA: TGTGCCAGCAGCCTTTGGACAGGGGGCGCCGAAGATACGCAGTATTTT.

The chain carries TRBV11-1 and TRBJ2-5; maybe TRBD1 (6 bases). Per the germline V gene, CDR1 is SGHAT and CDR2 is FQDESV (reference sequence). The CDR3 contains 16 residues. With 4 bases removed from V and 2 bases from J, the gap between germline ends came to 17 bases. CDR3 in amino acids: CASSSIWGPQQETQYF. CDR3 nucleotide sequence: TGTGCCAGCAGCTCGATCTGGGGGCCCCAACAAGAGACCCAGTACTTC. Together with reference TRBV11-1 and TRBJ2-5, the CDR3 gives the full variable domain: EAEVAQSPRYKITEKSQAVAFWCDPISGHATLYWYRQILGQGPELLVQFQDESVVDDSQLPKDRFSAERLKGVDSTLKIQPAELGDSAMYLCASSSIWGPQQETQYFGPGTRLLVL.

This chain joins TRBV3-1 (or the pseudogene TRBV3-2) and TRBJ2-3, with D uncertain. The CDR3 has 16 residues. Germline values: CDR1 LGHDT, CDR2 YNNKEL (reference sequence). Trimming took off 1 base at V and 3 bases at J, with 14 bases between the two ends. This CDR3 is CASSQVRPAGTDTQYF. In DNA, the CDR3 is TGTGCCAGCAGCCAAGTTCGGCCTGCCGGGACAGATACGCAGTATTTT.

A few counts support this clone. The rearrangement links TRBV2 to TRBJ1-1, with TRBD1 matching 8 bases. V lost 5 bases to trimming and J lost 8 bases; unmatched junction nucleotides: 7. The CDR3 is 13 amino acids. Germline V lookup: CDR1 SNHLY, CDR2 FYNNEI. CDR3 DNA sequence: TGTGCCAGCAGTTTCGACAGGGGTCGAGAAGCTTTCTTT. Translation: CASSFDRGREAFF.

With regard to this clone: This specimen includes other DNA sequences encoding the same CDR3. The chain uses TRBV7-9 and TRBJ1-1, with D hard to call. The CDR3 has 13 amino acids. Between the trimmed V and J ends, which lost 2 bases and 3 bases, there was a span of 7 bases. Germline V gives CDR1 SEHNR, CDR2 FQNEAQ (reference sequence). The CDR3 DNA reads as TGTGCCAGCAGCTTATTGCAGGACACTGAAGCTTTCTTT. Protein: CASSLLQDTEAFF. The full variable domain, completed using reference TRBV7-9 and TRBJ1-1, is DTGVSQNPRHKITKRGQNVTFRCDPISEHNRLYWYRQTLGQGPEFLTYFQNEAQLEKSRLLSDRFSAERPKGSFSTLEIQRTEQGDSAMYLCASSLLQDTEAFFGQGTRLTVV.